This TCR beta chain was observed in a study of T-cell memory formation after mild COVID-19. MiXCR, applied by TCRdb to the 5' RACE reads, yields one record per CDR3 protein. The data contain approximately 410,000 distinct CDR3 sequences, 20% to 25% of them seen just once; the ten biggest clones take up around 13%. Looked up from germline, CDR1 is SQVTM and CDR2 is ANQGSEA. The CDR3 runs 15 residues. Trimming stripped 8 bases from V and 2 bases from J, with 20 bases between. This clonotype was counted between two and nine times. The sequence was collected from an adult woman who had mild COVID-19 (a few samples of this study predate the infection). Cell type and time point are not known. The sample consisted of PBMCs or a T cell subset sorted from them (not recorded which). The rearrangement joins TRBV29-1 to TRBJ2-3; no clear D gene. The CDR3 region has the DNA TGCAGCATGTCCAAGGGTCTCCTCCTCACAGATACGCAGTATTTT. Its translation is CSMSKGLLLTDTQYF.